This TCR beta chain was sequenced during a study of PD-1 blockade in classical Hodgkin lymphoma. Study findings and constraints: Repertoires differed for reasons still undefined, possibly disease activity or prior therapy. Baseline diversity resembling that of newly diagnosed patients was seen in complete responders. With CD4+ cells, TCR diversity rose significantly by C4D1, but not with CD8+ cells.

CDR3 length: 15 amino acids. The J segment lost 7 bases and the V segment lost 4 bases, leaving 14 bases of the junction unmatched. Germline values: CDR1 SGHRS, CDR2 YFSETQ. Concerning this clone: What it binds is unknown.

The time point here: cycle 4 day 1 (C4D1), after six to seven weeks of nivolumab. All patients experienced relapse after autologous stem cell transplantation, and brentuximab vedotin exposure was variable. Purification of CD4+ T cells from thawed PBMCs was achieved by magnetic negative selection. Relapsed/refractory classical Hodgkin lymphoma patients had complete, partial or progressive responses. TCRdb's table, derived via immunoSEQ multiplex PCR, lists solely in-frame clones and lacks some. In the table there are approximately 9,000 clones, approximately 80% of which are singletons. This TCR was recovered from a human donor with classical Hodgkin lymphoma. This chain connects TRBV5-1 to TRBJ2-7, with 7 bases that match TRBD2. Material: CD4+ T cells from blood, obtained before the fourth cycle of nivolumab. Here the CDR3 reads CASSPQVGGPQEQYF. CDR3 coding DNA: TGCGCCAGCAGCCCCCAGGTGGGAGGGCCCCAAGAGCAGTACTTC. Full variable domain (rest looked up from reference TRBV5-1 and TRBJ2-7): KAGVTQTPRYLIKTRGQQVTLSCSPISGHRSVSWYQQTPGQGLQFLFEYFSETQRNKGNFPGRFSGRQFSNSRSEMNVSTLELGDSALYLCASSPQVGGPQEQYFGPGTRLTVT.